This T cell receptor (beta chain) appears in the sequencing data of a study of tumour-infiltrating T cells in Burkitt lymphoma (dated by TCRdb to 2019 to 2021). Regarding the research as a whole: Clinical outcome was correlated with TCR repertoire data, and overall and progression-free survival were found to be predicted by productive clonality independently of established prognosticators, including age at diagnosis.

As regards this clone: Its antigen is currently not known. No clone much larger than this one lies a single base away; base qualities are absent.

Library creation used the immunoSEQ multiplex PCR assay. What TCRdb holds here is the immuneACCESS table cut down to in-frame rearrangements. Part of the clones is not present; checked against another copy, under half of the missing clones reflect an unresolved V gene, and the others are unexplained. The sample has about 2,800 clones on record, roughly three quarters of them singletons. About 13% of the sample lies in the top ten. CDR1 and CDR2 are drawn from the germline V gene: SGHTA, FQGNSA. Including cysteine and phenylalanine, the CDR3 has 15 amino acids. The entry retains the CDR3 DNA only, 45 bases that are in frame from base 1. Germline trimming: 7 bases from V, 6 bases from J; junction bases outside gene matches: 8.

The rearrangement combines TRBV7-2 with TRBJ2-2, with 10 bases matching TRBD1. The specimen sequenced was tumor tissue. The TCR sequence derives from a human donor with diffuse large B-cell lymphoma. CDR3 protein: CASNTPGQGPGELFF. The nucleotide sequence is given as TGTGCCAGCAACACCCCGGGACAGGGGCCCGGGGAGCTGTTTTTT.